Below, 18 T cell receptor beta chains from the same sample are listed, as sequenced in a study of T cells in Graves' hyperthyroidism and ophthalmopathy (dated by TCRdb to about 2019). The method was multiplex PCR. TCRdb lists the instrument as Illumina HiSeq 2000. The TCR beta CDR3 regions were amplified from RNA transcripts. For the first round of RT-PCR on the TCR CDR3, the HTBI primer set was used together with the Qiagen OneStep RT-PCR kit. The public reads were run again by TCRdb, first through fastp at Q25 and then through MiXCR, and only productive beta chains were kept. Rows are combined by CDR3 protein, so each entry shows the most common genes and DNA. For this sample the table gives under 300,000 distinct CDR3 sequences, of which roughly 15% were detected only once. The ten largest clones represent 7.8% of the sample. The sample consisted of blood. All receptors come from a woman aged 25 to 45 with Graves' hyperthyroidism that later progressed to Graves' ophthalmopathy.

V is TRBV20-1 and J is TRBJ2-3; 14 bases are a match to TRBD2. The V gene's germline CDR1 is DFQATT and CDR2 SNEGSKA (reference sequence). The V and J ends lost 3 bases and 5 bases, in that order; junction bases with no gene match: 13. There are 18 residues in the CDR3. This chain's CDR3 is CSARGGLAGGGNGDTQYF. For the CDR3, the DNA is TGCAGTGCTAGGGGTGGACTAGCGGGAGGAGGGAACGGAGATACGCAGTATTTT.

This clonotype has ten or more counts. The chain carries TRBV28 and TRBJ2-7; 7 bases are a match to TRBD2. J gave up 3 bases and V 7 bases, and 9 bases lay outside the gene matches. CDR1 is MDHEN, CDR2 SYDVKM, per germline. This CDR3 has 14 residues. The CDR3, as DNA: TGTGCCAGCACCCCCCTGCGGGAGATCTACGAGCAGTACTTC. Translated: CASTPLREIYEQYF.

This clonotype was seen a handful of times. The chain is built from TRBV12-5 and TRBJ1-5; 7 positions agree with TRBD1. The ends lost 0 bases at V and 0 bases at J; junction bases unmatched: 26. The length of the CDR3 is 24 residues. Germline V CDR1 and CDR2: LGHNT, FRNRAP. In nucleotides, the CDR3 is TGTGCTAGTGGTTTGGTACTATTTTGCCCTCCAGGGGCCCCGACAGGGTATAGCAATCAGCCCCAGCATTTT. This sequence encodes CASGLVLFCPPGAPTGYSNQPQHF. Full variable domain (outside the CDR3, taken from reference TRBV12-5 and TRBJ1-5): DARVTQTPRHKVTEMGQEVTMRCQPILGHNTVFWYRQTMMQGLELLAYFRNRAPLDDSGMPKDRFSAEMPDATLATLKIQPSEPRDSAVYFCASGLVLFCPPGAPTGYSNQPQHFGDGTRLSIL.

This clonotype has at least ten counts. This chain links TRBV7-9 with TRBJ2-1, with D tentatively TRBD2 (6 bases). The V end lost 5 bases, the J end lost 7 bases, and 18 bases lay between the germline ends. The CDR3 totals 15 residues. The germline gives CDR1 SEHNR, CDR2 FQNEAQ (reference sequence). In nucleotides, the CDR3 is TGTGCCAGCAGCGTGAAAGCAGGGAGGTGGAATGAGCAGTTCTTC. Translation gives CASSVKAGRWNEQFF.

This clonotype has a count of ten or more. The chain uses TRBV18 and TRBJ2-5, with D maybe TRBD2 (5 bases). CDR3 size: 12 residues. V was pared by 3 bases and J by 5 bases, with 7 bases between. From germline, CDR1 is KGHSH and CDR2 LQKENI. In DNA form, the CDR3 reads TGTGCCAGCTCACCTCGCGGGGAGACCCAGTACTTC. Translating it yields CASSPRGETQYF.

The chain recombines TRBV27 with TRBJ1-2; no definite D call. Germline V gene lookup returns CDR1 MNHEY and CDR2 SMNVEV (reference sequence). The CDR3 consists of 12 residues. V was pared by 4 bases and J by 4 bases, with 7 bases between. The CDR3 coding sequence is TGTGCCAGCAGTTCCGGACCCTATGGCTACACCTTC. Its protein is CASSSGPYGYTF.

This clonotype was found many times. The V call is TRBV28, the J call TRBJ2-3; 7 positions match TRBD2. V was clipped by 4 bases and J by 1 base; unmatched bases: 5. Germline V CDR1 and CDR2: MDHEN, SYDVKM. There are 15 residues in the CDR3. The DNA of the CDR3 is TGTGCCAGCAGTTCTCGCCGGGGGGGCACAGATACGCAGTATTTT. This encodes CASSSRRGGTDTQYF.

The CDR3 sequence: CASSYQGQTNSPLHF. The CDR3 DNA reads as TGTGCCAGCAGTTACCAGGGACAAACCAATTCACCCCTCCACTTT. The chain joins TRBV6-5 to TRBJ1-6; D might be TRBD1 (6 bases). This CDR3 region has 15 residues. The V and J ends lost 2 bases and 7 bases respectively, with 12 bases between them. Germline assignment: CDR1 MNHEY and CDR2 SVGAGI.

This clonotype was counted ten times or more. The chain combines TRBV20-1 with TRBJ2-3; tentatively, D is TRBD2 (7 bases). V lost 8 bases to trimming and J lost 5 bases, with 17 bases between them. CDR1 and CDR2 (germline): DFQATT, SNEGSKA (reference sequence). The CDR3 is 13 amino acids. In nucleotides, the CDR3 is TGCAGTCACCCACGGGGGGCAGGAGATACGCAGTATTTT. Translating it yields CSHPRGAGDTQYF.

V usage is TRBV2 and J usage is TRBJ2-2; D gene ambiguous. Germline CDR1 SNHLY, CDR2 FYNNEI. Trimming stripped 6 bases from V and 9 bases from J, with 8 bases between. The CDR3 is 11 residues long. This CDR3 reads CASRRDRELFF. In DNA form, the CDR3 reads TGTGCCAGCAGGAGAGACAGGGAGCTGTTTTTT.

In its sample, this clonotype was seen many times. This chain links TRBV28 with TRBJ2-7; D perhaps matches TRBD2 (5 bases). V lost 6 bases to trimming and J lost 2 bases, with 11 bases between them. In germline, CDR1 is MDHEN, CDR2 SYDVKM. The CDR3 totals 13 residues. The CDR3 nucleotides are TGTGCCAGCAGCTGGACTGGGGCCTACGAGCAGTACTTC. This encodes CASSWTGAYEQYF.

This clonotype was detected many times. The rearrangement links TRBV12-5 to TRBJ1-1, with D uncertain. The CDR3 extends over 12 amino acids. Trimming removed 4 bases from V and 6 bases from J, with 9 bases in between. Germline values: CDR1 LGHNT, CDR2 FRNRAP. In DNA, the CDR3 is TGTGCTAGTGGTTCAGCCCGGGCTGAAGCTTTCTTT. Its protein product is CASGSARAEAFF.

The CDR3 region is CASSEPTQREDFKDSYNEQFF. CDR3 nucleotides: TGTGCCAGCAGTGAACCAACTCAGCGGGAGGATTTTAAAGACTCCTACAATGAGCAGTTCTTC. The gene calls are TRBV6-1 and TRBJ2-1, with 9 bases matching TRBD2. The CDR3 runs to 21 residues. CDR1 and CDR2 from the germline V gene are MNHNS and SASEGT. After removal of 2 bases from V and 0 bases from J, the junction contained 17 bases not matched to a gene.

The DNA of the CDR3 is TGCAGTGCTAGGGACCTCCTAGACTACGAGCAGTACTTC. Translating gives CSARDLLDYEQYF. The V gene is TRBV20-1, the J gene TRBJ2-7, with unresolved D. With 3 bases removed from V and 3 bases from J, the gap between germline ends came to 12 bases. The germline V gene encodes CDR1 DFQATT and CDR2 SNEGSKA (reference sequence). This CDR3 is built from 13 residues.

This clonotype was recorded at least ten times. V is TRBV6-1 and J is TRBJ2-3, with D unresolved. Germline CDR1 and CDR2: MNHNS and SASEGT. The CDR3 runs to 14 residues. V lost 6 bases and J 2 bases, leaving 12 bases between the germline ends. The CDR3 protein is CASRFNFLTDTQYF. The CDR3 region has the DNA TGTGCCAGCAGGTTCAACTTCCTCACAGATACGCAGTATTTT.

As for this clonotype: Since a much larger clone is just one base distant, this may be a read error. J is TRBJ2-3 and V is TRBV6-9, with D possibly TRBD2 on 5 matching bases. Germline loops: CDR1 MNHGY, CDR2 SVAAGI. This CDR3 comprises 16 residues. CDR3 protein: CVSSYGPGVATDTQYF. The CDR3 coding sequence is TGTGTCAGCAGTTACGGTCCTGGAGTAGCGACAGATACGCAGTATTTT.

This clonotype was counted ten times or more. This rearrangement joins TRBV28 to TRBJ1-1, with a possible D match to TRBD1 (5 bases). The CDR3 is 13 residues long. Germline CDR1 reads MDHEN; CDR2 reads SYDVKM. The V end was cut by 5 bases, the J end by 4 bases, with 11 bases between. The CDR3 DNA is TGTGCCAGCAGTGTACATGGGACCACTGAAGCTTTCTTT. It specifies CASSVHGTTEAFF. Complete variable domain (other parts from reference TRBV28 and TRBJ1-1): DVKVTQSSRYLVKRTGEKVFLECVQDMDHENMFWYRQDPGLGLRLIYFSYDVKMKEKGDIPEGYSVSREKKERFSLILESASTNQTSMYLCASSVHGTTEAFFGQGTRLTVV.

The chain recombines TRBV4-3 with TRBJ2-1, with 8 positions matching TRBD2. Germline V CDR1 and CDR2: LGHNA, YSLEER. J was trimmed by 8 bases and V by 3 bases; bases with no gene match: 12. The CDR3 covers 16 residues. The chain's CDR3 is CASSQSPSGSTYEQFF. The CDR3 DNA reads TGCGCCAGCAGCCAGTCGCCCAGCGGGAGTACCTATGAGCAGTTCTTC.